The source of this TCR beta chain is a study of shared clonotypes between healthy human individuals. Donors included only healthy HIV-negative adults lacking recent acute infections or vaccinations. Investigators divided CD4+ cells into CD45RA+ naive and CD45RA-negative memory subsets. Comment on this clone: Its matching antigen is unknown.

General observations from the study: It was anticipated that sequencing depth would influence how many clonotypes donors shared.

Measured with immunoSEQ multiplex PCR; TCRdb has only the in-frame clones, and not every one. The table includes 2 million to 2.5 million clones, nearly 97% detected once. The sequence was obtained from a man aged 18 to 30 in good health. Sequencing was done on a sample of naive CD4+ T cells sorted from blood. Subset given: CD45RA+ positively selected.

The CDR3 here is CATLDRGVSTGELFF. CDR3 nucleotide sequence: TGTGCCACGTTGGACAGGGGAGTCAGCACCGGGGAGCTGTTTTTT. The chain couples TRBV10-3 to TRBJ2-2; TRBD1 aligns across 9 bases. Germline V gene sequence: CDR1 ENHRY, CDR2 SYGVKD. V shed 10 bases, J shed 4 bases, and the junction held 10 bases outside the gene matches. This CDR3 has 15 amino acids.